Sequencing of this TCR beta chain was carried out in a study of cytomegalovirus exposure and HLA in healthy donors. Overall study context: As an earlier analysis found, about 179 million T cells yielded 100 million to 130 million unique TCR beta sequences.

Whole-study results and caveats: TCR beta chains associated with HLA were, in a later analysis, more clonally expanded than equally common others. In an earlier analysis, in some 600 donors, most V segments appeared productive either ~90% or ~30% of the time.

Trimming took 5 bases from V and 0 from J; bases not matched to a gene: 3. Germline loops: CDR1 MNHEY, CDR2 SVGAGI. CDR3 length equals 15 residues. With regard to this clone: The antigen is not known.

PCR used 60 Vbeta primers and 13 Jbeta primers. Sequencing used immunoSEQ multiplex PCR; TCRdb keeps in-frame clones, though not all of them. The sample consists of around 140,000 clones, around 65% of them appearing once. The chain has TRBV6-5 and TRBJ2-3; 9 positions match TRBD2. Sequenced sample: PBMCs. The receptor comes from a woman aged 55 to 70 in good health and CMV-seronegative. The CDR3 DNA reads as TGTGCCAGCAGTATGCTAGCGGGGAGCACAGATACGCAGTATTTT. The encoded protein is CASSMLAGSTDTQYF.